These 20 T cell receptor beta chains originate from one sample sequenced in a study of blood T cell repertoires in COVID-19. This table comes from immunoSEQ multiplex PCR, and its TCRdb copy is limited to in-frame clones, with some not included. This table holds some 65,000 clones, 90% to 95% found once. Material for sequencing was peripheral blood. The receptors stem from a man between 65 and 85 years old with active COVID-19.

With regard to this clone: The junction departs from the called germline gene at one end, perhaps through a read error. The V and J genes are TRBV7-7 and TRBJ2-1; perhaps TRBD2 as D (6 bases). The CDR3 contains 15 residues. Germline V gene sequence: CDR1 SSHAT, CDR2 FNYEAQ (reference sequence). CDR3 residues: CASSLGDSGHNEQFF. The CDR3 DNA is TGTGCTAGCAGCTTAGGGGATAGCGGCCACAATGAGCAGTTCTTC.

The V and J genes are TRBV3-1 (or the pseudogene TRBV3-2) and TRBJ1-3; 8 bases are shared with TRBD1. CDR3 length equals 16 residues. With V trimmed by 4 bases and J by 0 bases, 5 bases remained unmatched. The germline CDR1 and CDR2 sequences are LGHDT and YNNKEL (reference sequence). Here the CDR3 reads CASSRTGGPSGNTIYF. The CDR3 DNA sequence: TGTGCCAGCAGCCGAACAGGGGGACCCTCTGGAAACACCATATATTTT.

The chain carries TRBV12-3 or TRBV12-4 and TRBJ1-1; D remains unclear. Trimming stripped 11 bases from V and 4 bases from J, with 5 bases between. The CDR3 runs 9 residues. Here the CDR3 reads CAPPTEAFF. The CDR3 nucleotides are TGTGCCCCTCCCACTGAAGCTTTCTTT.

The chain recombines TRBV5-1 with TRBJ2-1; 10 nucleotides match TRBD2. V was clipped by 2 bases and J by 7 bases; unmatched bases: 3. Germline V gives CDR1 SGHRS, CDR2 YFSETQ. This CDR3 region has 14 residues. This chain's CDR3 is CASSFWTSGNEQFF. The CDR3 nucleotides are TGCGCCAGCAGCTTTTGGACTAGCGGTAATGAGCAGTTCTTC.

The CDR3 sequence: CASSDVGQGTETQYF. The CDR3 nucleotides are TGTGCCAGCAGTGATGTAGGACAGGGGACAGAGACCCAGTACTTC. The chain carries TRBV6-1 and TRBJ2-5; 9 nucleotides agree with TRBD1. Germline CDR1 is MNHNS and CDR2 is SASEGT. The CDR3 is made up of 15 amino acids. Trimming at V came to 3 bases and at J to 4 bases, leaving 6 bases not matched to a gene.

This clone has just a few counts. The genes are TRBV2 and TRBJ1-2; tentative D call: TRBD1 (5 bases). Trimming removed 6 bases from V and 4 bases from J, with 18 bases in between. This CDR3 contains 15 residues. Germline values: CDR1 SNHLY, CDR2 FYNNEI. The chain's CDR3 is CASSDYMGGFYGYTF. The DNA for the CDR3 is TGTGCCAGCAGCGATTATATGGGGGGGTTCTATGGCTACACCTTC.

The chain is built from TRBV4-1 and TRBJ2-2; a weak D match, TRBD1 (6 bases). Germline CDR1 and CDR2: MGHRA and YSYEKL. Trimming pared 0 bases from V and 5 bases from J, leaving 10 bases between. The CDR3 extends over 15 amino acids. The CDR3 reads CASSQDTGMTGELFF. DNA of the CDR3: TGCGCCAGCAGCCAAGATACAGGGATGACCGGGGAGCTGTTTTTT.

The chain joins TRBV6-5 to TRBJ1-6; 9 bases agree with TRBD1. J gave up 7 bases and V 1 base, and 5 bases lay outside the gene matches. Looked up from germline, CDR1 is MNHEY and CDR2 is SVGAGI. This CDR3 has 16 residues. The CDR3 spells CASSYLAGTGNSPLHF. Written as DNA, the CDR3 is TGTGCCAGCAGTTACTTAGCCGGGACAGGGAATTCACCCCTCCACTTT.

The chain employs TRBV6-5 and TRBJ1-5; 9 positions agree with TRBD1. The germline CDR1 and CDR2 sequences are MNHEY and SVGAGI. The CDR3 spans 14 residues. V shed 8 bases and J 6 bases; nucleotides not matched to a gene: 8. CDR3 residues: CASCRTGEGQPQHF. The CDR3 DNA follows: TGTGCCAGCTGTCGGACAGGGGAAGGTCAGCCCCAGCATTTT.

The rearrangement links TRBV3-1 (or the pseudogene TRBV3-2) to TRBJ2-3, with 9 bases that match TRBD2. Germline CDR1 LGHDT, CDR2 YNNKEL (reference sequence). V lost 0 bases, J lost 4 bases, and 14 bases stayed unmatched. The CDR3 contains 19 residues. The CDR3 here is CASSQERSSGGTHSDTQYF. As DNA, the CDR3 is TGTGCCAGCAGCCAAGAAAGGTCAAGCGGGGGGACACACTCAGATACGCAGTATTTT.

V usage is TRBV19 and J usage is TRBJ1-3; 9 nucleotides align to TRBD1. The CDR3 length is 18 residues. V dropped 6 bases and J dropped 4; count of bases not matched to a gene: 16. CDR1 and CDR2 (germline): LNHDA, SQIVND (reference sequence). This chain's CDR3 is CASRTWTGTGSSGNTIYF. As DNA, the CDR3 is TGTGCCAGTAGAACATGGACCGGGACAGGGTCGTCCGGAAACACCATATATTTT.

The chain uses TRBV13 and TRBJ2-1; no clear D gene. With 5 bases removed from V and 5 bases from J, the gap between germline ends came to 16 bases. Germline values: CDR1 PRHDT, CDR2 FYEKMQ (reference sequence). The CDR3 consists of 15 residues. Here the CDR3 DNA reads TGTGCCAGCAGCGTAATCGGAGAGCTTGACAATGAGCAGTTCTTC. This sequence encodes CASSVIGELDNEQFF.

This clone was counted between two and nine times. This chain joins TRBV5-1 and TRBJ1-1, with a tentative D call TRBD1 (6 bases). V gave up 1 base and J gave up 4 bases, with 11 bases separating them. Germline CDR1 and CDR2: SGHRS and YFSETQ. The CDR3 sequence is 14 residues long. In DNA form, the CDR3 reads TGCGCCAGCAGCTTGACAGGGAGTGGCACTGAAGCTTTCTTT. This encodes CASSLTGSGTEAFF.

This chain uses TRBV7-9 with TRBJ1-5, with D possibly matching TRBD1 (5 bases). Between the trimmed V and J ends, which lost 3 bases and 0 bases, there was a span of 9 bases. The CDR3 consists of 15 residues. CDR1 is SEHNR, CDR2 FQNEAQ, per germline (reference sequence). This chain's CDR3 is CASSFGGDSNQPQHF. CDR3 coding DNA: TGTGCCAGCAGCTTTGGAGGGGATAGCAATCAGCCCCAGCATTTT.

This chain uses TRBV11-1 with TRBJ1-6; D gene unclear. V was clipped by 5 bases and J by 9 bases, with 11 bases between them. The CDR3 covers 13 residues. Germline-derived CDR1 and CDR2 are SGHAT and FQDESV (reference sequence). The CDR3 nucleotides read TGTGCCAGCAGCCCGCAACAGTTTTCACCCCTCCACTTT. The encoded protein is CASSPQQFSPLHF.

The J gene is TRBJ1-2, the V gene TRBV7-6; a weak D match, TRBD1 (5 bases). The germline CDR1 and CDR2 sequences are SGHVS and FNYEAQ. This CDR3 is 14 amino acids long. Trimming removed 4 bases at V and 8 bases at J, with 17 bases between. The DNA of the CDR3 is TGTGCCAGCAGCTCTGCGCAGGGAATGGGAGGCTACACCTTC. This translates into CASSSAQGMGGYTF.

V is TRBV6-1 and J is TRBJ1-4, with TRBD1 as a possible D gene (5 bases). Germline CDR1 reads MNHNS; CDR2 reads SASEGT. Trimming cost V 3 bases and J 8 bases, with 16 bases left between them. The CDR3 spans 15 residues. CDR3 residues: CASSEKGVSGEKLFF. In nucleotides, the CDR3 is TGTGCCAGCAGTGAGAAAGGGGTATCTGGGGAAAAACTGTTTTTT.

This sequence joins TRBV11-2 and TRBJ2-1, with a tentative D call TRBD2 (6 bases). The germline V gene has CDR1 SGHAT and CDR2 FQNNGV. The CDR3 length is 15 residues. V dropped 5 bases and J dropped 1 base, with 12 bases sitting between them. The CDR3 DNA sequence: TGTGCCAGCAGCAGGCGGGGTTTGTCCTACAATGAGCAGTTCTTC. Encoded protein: CASSRRGLSYNEQFF.

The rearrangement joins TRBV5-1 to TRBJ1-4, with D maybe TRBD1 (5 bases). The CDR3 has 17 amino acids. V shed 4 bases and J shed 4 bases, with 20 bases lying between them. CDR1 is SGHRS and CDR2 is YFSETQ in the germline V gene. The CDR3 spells CASSQSGTSEYNEKLFF. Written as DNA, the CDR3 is TGCGCCAGCAGCCAATCCGGGACTTCCGAATATAATGAAAAACTGTTTTTT.

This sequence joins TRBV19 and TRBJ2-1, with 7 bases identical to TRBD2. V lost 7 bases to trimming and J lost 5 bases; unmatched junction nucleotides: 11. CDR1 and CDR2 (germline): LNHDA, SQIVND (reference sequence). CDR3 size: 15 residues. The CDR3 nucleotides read TGTGCCAGTACCCAACTAGCGACGAGGGACAATGAGCAGTTCTTC. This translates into CASTQLATRDNEQFF.